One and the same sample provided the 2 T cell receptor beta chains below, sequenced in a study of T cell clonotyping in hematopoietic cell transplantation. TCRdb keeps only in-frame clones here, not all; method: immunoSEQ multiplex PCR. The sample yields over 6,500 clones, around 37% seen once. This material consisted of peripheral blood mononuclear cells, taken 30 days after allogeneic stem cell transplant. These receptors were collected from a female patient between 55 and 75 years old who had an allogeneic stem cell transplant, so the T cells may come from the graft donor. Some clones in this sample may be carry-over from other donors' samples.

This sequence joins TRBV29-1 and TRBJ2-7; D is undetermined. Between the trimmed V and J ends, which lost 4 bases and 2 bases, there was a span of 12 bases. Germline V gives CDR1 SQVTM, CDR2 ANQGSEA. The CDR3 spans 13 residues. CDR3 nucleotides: TGCAGCGTTGTAACAGTAACTACCTACGAGCAGTACTTC. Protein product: CSVVTVTTYEQYF.

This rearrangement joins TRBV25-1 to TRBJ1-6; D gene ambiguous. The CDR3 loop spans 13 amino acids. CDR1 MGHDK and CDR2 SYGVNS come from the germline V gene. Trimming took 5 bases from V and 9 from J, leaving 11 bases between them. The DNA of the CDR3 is TGTGCCAGCAGTAAGTTAGGTAGTTCACCCCTCCACTTT. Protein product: CASSKLGSSPLHF.